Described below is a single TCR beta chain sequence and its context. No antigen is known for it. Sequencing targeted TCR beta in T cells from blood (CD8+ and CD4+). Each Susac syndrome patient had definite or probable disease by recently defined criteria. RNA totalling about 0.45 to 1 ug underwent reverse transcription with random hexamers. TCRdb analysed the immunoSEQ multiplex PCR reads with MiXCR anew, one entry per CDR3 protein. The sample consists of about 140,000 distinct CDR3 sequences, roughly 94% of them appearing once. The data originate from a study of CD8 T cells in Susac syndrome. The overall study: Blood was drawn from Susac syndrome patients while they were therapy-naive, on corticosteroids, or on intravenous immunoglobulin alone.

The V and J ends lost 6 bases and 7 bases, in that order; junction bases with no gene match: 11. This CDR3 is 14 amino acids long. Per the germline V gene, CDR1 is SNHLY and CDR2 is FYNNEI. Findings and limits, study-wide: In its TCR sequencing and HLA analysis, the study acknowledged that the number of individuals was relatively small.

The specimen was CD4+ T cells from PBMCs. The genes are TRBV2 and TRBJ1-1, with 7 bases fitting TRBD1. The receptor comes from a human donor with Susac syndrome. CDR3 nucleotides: TGTGCCAGCAGCCCCGGACAGGTTTTTATTGAAGCTTTCTTT. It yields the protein CASSPGQVFIEAFF.